This T cell receptor (beta chain) derives from a study of T cell responses to AZD1222 COVID-19 vaccine. Trimming shortened V by 2 bases and J by 3 bases, and 8 bases separated the two germline ends. Germline loops: CDR1 KGHSH, CDR2 LQKENI. This CDR3 is built from 15 residues. The table came from immunoSEQ multiplex PCR; TCRdb's copy has only in-frame clones and leaves some out. The sample includes some 100,000 clones, around nine tenths of them seen just once. As concerns this clone: Its antigen is unknown.

The study's findings and limits: Reportedly, close to half of spike-specific TCRs are directed against unmutated variant regions. Baseline serostatus was positive in only a handful of AZD1222 recipients.

The chain employs TRBV18 and TRBJ2-6; D uncertain. This clonotype originated in an adult in good health. The sequences come from peripheral blood, collected on day 0 of AZD1222 vaccination. The CDR3 sequence is CASSPSDGGANVLTF. CDR3 bases: TGTGCCAGCTCACCATCGGACGGTGGGGCCAACGTCCTGACTTTC.